A single sample is the source of the 26 T cell receptor beta chains below, sequenced in a study of monozygotic twins with inflammatory bowel disease. TCRdb re-called the 5' RACE reads, yielding one record per CDR3 amino acid sequence without DNA. This sample contains about 160,000 distinct CDR3 sequences. Specimen: blood. The receptors were sampled from a human donor with ulcerative colitis or Crohn's disease, or a healthy co-twin of an affected twin (not recorded which).

The chain has TRBV7-8 and TRBJ2-2; TCRdb's D gene call, TRBD1, goes unchecked for lack of DNA. The length of the CDR3 is 16 residues. CDR1 is SGHVS, CDR2 FQNEAQ, per germline. The CDR3 loop reads CASSLASGTGTGELFF.

The chain has TRBV12-3 or TRBV12-4 and TRBJ2-5; with no DNA, the TCRdb D assignment of TRBD2 cannot be verified. The CDR3 totals 17 residues. This CDR3 is CASSLARLAGEGETQYF.

The chain carries TRBV21-1 and TRBJ2-5; the TRBD1 assignment by TCRdb is unverifiable without DNA. TRBV21-1 has pseudogene status. The CDR3 has 15 residues. This CDR3 is CASSGTGGPQETQYF.

The CDR3 protein is CASSPGQGAGEQYF. The chain is built from TRBV7-2 and TRBJ2-7; TCRdb lists TRBD1, though no DNA is available to test this call. CDR3 length: 14 residues. Germline V gives CDR1 SGHTA, CDR2 FQGNSA.

The chain has TRBV5-1 and TRBJ1-4; the TCRdb D gene call, TRBD1, has no DNA to confirm it. This CDR3 spans 16 amino acids. CDR1 and CDR2 from the germline V gene are SGHRS and YFSETQ. CDR3 residues: CASSTGQTTTNEKLFF.

The genes are TRBV7-6 and TRBJ2-1; TCRdb outputs TRBD2, but without DNA this stays unchecked. The CDR3 runs to 13 residues. CDR1 and CDR2 (germline): SGHVS, FNYEAQ. The CDR3 loop is CASSLGPPNEQFF.

The chain recombines TRBV20-1 with TRBJ2-4; the D call from TCRdb, TRBD1, cannot be confirmed without DNA. In germline, CDR1 is DFQATT, CDR2 SNEGSKA (reference sequence). CDR3 length: 15 amino acids. This CDR3 is CSASREQVPKNIQYF.

The V call is TRBV20-1, the J call TRBJ2-5; the D call from TCRdb, TRBD1, cannot be confirmed without DNA. CDR3 length: 15 residues. Germline V gene sequence: CDR1 DFQATT, CDR2 SNEGSKA (reference sequence). The CDR3 protein is CSARDQQGWGETQYF.

V and J are TRBV12-3 or TRBV12-4 and TRBJ1-2; no DNA is available, so the TRBD1 call from TCRdb remains unchecked. The CDR3 length is 16 residues. CDR3 sequence reads: CASSSLRTGVGYGYTF.

This rearrangement joins TRBV7-9 to TRBJ2-6; the D gene TCRdb calls, TRBD2, cannot be checked with no DNA. The CDR3 loop spans 17 amino acids. Germline V gives CDR1 SEHNR, CDR2 FQNEAQ (reference sequence). CDR3 residues: CASSLGGVTSGANVLTF.

This chain joins TRBV3-1 and TRBJ1-5; TCRdb proposes TRBD1, but this gene call is untestable without DNA. Germline V gene lookup returns CDR1 LGHDT and CDR2 YNNKEL (reference sequence). The CDR3 covers 15 residues. The chain's CDR3 is CASSHSGQGRQPQHF.

V is TRBV28 and J is TRBJ2-3; TCRdb returns TRBD1, unconfirmable since there is no DNA. Germline loops: CDR1 MDHEN, CDR2 SYDVKM. This CDR3 has 16 amino acids. CDR3 loop: CASSPLGLASTDTQYF.

The J gene is TRBJ2-2, the V gene TRBV3-1; no DNA is available, so the TRBD1 call from TCRdb remains unchecked. This CDR3 is built from 14 residues. Germline V gives CDR1 LGHDT, CDR2 YNNKEL (reference sequence). CDR3 protein: CASSQVQGAGELFF. The full variable domain, its missing parts supplied by reference TRBV3-1 and TRBJ2-2, is DTAVSQTPKYLVTQMGNDKSIKCEQNLGHDTMYWYKQDSKKFLKIMFSYNNKELIINETVPNRFSPKSPDKAHLNLHINSLELGDSAVYFCASSQVQGAGELFFGEGSRLTVL.

The chain couples TRBV5-1 to TRBJ1-6; no DNA is available, so the TRBD1 call from TCRdb remains unchecked. The CDR3 sequence is 17 residues long. Germline assignment: CDR1 SGHRS and CDR2 YFSETQ. CDR3 sequence: CASSLSGPGTGDSPLHF.

The CDR3 sequence is CASSFYGQPYSNQPQHF. This sequence joins TRBV12-3 or TRBV12-4 and TRBJ1-5. This CDR3 contains 17 residues.

The chain has TRBV24-1 and TRBJ2-1; TCRdb picks TRBD2, but there is no DNA to check that call. CDR3 length equals 13 residues. The V gene's germline CDR1 is KGHDR and CDR2 SFDVKD. The CDR3 sequence is CATSRGSLNEQFF.

The V and J genes are TRBV7-8 and TRBJ2-2. CDR1 and CDR2 from the germline V gene are SGHVS and FQNEAQ. There are 15 residues in the CDR3. This CDR3 is CASSLSASLTGELFF.

The rearrangement joins TRBV19 to TRBJ2-1; TCRdb's assignment of TRBD2 cannot be checked, as there is no DNA. Germline-derived CDR1 and CDR2 are LNHDA and SQIVND (reference sequence). CDR3 length equals 19 residues. The CDR3 sequence is CASSIDTSLAGAFAFEQFF.

The J gene is TRBJ1-5, the V gene TRBV20-1; with no DNA, the TCRdb D assignment of TRBD1 cannot be verified. The V gene's germline CDR1 is DFQATT and CDR2 SNEGSKA (reference sequence). This CDR3 is 14 amino acids long. The CDR3 reads CSASPRGRHQPQHF.

The chain recombines TRBV11-2 with TRBJ2-1; TCRdb designates TRBD2, a call that cannot be tested without DNA. The CDR3 length is 15 residues. Germline values: CDR1 SGHAT, CDR2 FQNNGV. CDR3 sequence: CASSRNPTSGDEQFF.

This chain joins TRBV2 and TRBJ2-5; TCRdb lists TRBD1, though no DNA is available to test this call. Germline CDR1 and CDR2: SNHLY and FYNNEI. The CDR3 length is 15 residues. CDR3: CASSEQGQGAETQYF.

The chain carries TRBV27 and TRBJ2-2; TCRdb names TRBD1, which stays unverified in the absence of DNA. This CDR3 comprises 15 residues. Germline loops: CDR1 MNHEY, CDR2 SMNVEV (reference sequence). CDR3 loop: CASSLRGTDTGELFF.

V usage is TRBV9 and J usage is TRBJ2-7; without DNA, the TCRdb call of TRBD1 cannot be checked. Germline V CDR1 and CDR2: SGDLS, YYNGEE. The CDR3 consists of 15 residues. The CDR3: CASSAGGQETYEQYF. The whole variable domain, remainder taken from reference TRBV9 and TRBJ2-7, is DSGVTQTPKHLITATGQRVTLRCSPRSGDLSVYWYQQSLDQGLQFLIQYYNGEERAKGNILERFSAQQFPDLHSELNLSSLELGDSALYFCASSAGGQETYEQYFGPGTRLTVT.

The CDR3 sequence: CASSLVRRRNEQFF. The chain combines TRBV11-2 with TRBJ2-1. CDR3 length equals 14 residues. CDR1 and CDR2 (germline): SGHAT, FQNNGV.

V usage is TRBV9 and J usage is TRBJ2-3; TCRdb selects TRBD2, and the lack of DNA leaves this call unchecked. Germline CDR1 reads SGDLS; CDR2 reads YYNGEE. The CDR3 is 16 amino acids. The CDR3 protein is CASSVDGRPVQDTQYF.

The V and J genes are TRBV4-2 and TRBJ2-1; with no DNA, the TCRdb D assignment of TRBD2 cannot be verified. This CDR3 region has 18 residues. CDR1 and CDR2 (germline): LGHNA, YNFKEQ. The CDR3 is CASSRGLAGGEGGNEQFF.